Following are 25 T cell receptor beta chains from one sample sequenced in a study of T cell changes during pregnancy in multiple sclerosis. TCRdb keeps only in-frame clones here, not all; method: immunoSEQ multiplex PCR. Of around 68,000 clones in the sample, about 90% are singletons; the top ten hold 0.35% to 0.45%. Specimen: CD4+ T cells from peripheral blood mononuclear cells, collected before pregnancy. These receptors all stem from a female donor with multiple sclerosis, enrolled in a pregnancy study.

The chain employs TRBV5-4 and TRBJ2-7, with TRBD2 identical over 8 bases. With V trimmed by 5 bases and J by 3 bases, 10 bases remained unmatched. CDR1 is SGHNT and CDR2 is YYREEE in the germline V gene (reference sequence). The CDR3 is 15 amino acids. CDR3 nucleotide sequence: TGTGCCAGCAGAGACGATAGACTAGCGTACTACGAGCAGTACTTC. This encodes CASRDDRLAYYEQYF.

This chain joins TRBV7-9 and TRBJ2-2; D is possibly TRBD1 (6 bases). Looked up from germline, CDR1 is SEHNR and CDR2 is FQNEAQ (reference sequence). The V gene lost 5 bases and the J gene lost 3 bases, with 22 bases spanning the gap. This CDR3 has 18 amino acids. The CDR3 DNA sequence: TGTGCCAGCAGCCCCTCTATTCTGGGGGCTCGGGACACCGGGGAGCTGTTTTTT. Amino acids: CASSPSILGARDTGELFF.

The chain uses TRBV23-1 and TRBJ2-5; unclear D gene. TRBV23-1 is flagged as an ORF with uncertain function. Trimming took 0 bases from V and 0 from J, leaving 11 bases between them. The CDR3 is made up of 16 amino acids. The CDR3 region has the DNA TGCGCCAGCAGTCAATCGAACAGCACCTACCAAGAGACCCAGTACTTC. This sequence encodes CASSQSNSTYQETQYF.

The chain employs TRBV14 and TRBJ2-3, with 9 bases identical to TRBD2. Per germline, CDR1 SGHDN and CDR2 FVKESK. Trimming at V came to 0 bases and at J to 2 bases, leaving 9 bases not matched to a gene. CDR3 length: 18 residues. This chain's CDR3 is CASSQDMRRGGITDTQYF. The CDR3 DNA reads TGTGCCAGCAGCCAAGATATGCGGCGGGGGGGCATCACAGATACGCAGTATTTT.

The rearrangement uses TRBV19 and TRBJ1-1, with D possibly being TRBD1 (6 bases). V was shortened by 4 bases and J by 1 base, with 10 bases between the two germline ends. The CDR3 runs to 14 residues. Per germline, CDR1 LNHDA and CDR2 SQIVND (reference sequence). The CDR3 sequence is CASSTGHPNTEAFF. Written as DNA, the CDR3 is TGTGCCAGTAGTACGGGACACCCGAACACTGAAGCTTTCTTT.

The CDR3 region is CASSHKAGGGYTF. CDR3 bases: TGTGCCAGCAGCCACAAGGCAGGGGGTGGCTACACCTTC. The V and J genes are TRBV7-9 and TRBJ1-2, with 7 bases matching TRBD1. The CDR3 is 13 amino acids. CDR1 and CDR2 from the germline V gene are SEHNR and FQNEAQ (reference sequence). With V trimmed by 5 bases and J by 7 bases, 7 bases remained unmatched.

The gene calls are TRBV5-4 and TRBJ1-6; TRBD1 might be the D (6 bases). Germline V gene sequence: CDR1 SGHNT, CDR2 YYREEE (reference sequence). The CDR3 is 14 residues long. Trimming left V 10 bases short and J 7 bases short, with 18 bases between. The CDR3, as DNA: TGTGCCGGATCTAAACAGGGCACCAATTCACCCCTCCACTTT. The encoded protein is CAGSKQGTNSPLHF.

The chain links TRBV29-1 to TRBJ2-7, with a possible D match to TRBD2 (5 bases). Germline CDR1 SQVTM, CDR2 ANQGSEA. V was pared by 1 base and J by 4 bases, with 11 bases between. This CDR3 region has 13 residues. CDR3 nucleotide sequence: TGCAGCGTTGAAGCGGACTCACCATACGAGCAGTACTTC. It encodes CSVEADSPYEQYF.

This sequence joins TRBV7-2 and TRBJ2-5, with a tentative D call TRBD2 (6 bases). Trimming took off 0 bases at V and 5 bases at J, with 13 bases between the two ends. This CDR3 comprises 15 residues. Germline loops: CDR1 SGHTA, CDR2 FQGNSA. CDR3 bases: TGTGCCAGCAGCTTAGCGCGAGCGAGCGGGGAGACCCAGTACTTC. This codes for CASSLARASGETQYF.

This CDR3 reads CASSRLADYNEQFF. The CDR3 region has the DNA TGTGCCAGCAGCAGACTAGCGGATTACAATGAGCAGTTCTTC. This chain uses TRBV2 with TRBJ2-1; 9 bases align to TRBD2. Trimming took 6 bases from V and 4 from J; bases not matched to a gene: 4. Germline V lookup: CDR1 SNHLY, CDR2 FYNNEI. The CDR3 covers 14 residues.

The rearrangement joins TRBV29-1 to TRBJ1-2, with 7 bases identical to TRBD1. J gave up 0 bases and V 3 bases, and 7 bases lay outside the gene matches. The CDR3 is made up of 15 amino acids. Germline V gene data show CDR1 as SQVTM and CDR2 as ANQGSEA. In DNA form, the CDR3 reads TGCAGCGTTGACCGACAGGGCACATCTAACTATGGCTACACCTTC. Translating gives CSVDRQGTSNYGYTF.

The V gene is TRBV28, the J gene TRBJ2-4, with D unresolved. Trimming removed 6 bases at V and 6 bases at J, with 6 bases between. CDR3 size: 11 residues. In germline, CDR1 is MDHEN, CDR2 SYDVKM. CDR3 region: CASSSPNIQYF. DNA for the CDR3: TGTGCCAGCAGCTCTCCAAACATTCAGTACTTC.

The sample holds one count of this clone. This chain joins TRBV19 and TRBJ2-5; D unclear. Trimming took off 1 base at V and 5 bases at J, with 17 bases between the two ends. The CDR3 is made up of 16 amino acids. Germline CDR1 LNHDA, CDR2 SQIVND (reference sequence). CDR3 sequence (DNA): TGTGCCAGTAGTATAGTTCTAGGAGAGTCCGGGGAGACCCAGTACTTC. Translated, it gives CASSIVLGESGETQYF.

This chain uses TRBV7-9 with TRBJ1-1, with a weak D call TRBD1 (5 bases). CDR1 and CDR2 from the germline V gene are SEHNR and FQNEAQ (reference sequence). The CDR3 runs to 15 residues. Trimming took 0 bases from V and 0 from J, leaving 8 bases between them. The chain's CDR3 is CASSLAGAMNTEAFF. The CDR3 nucleotides are TGTGCCAGCAGCTTAGCAGGGGCCATGAACACTGAAGCTTTCTTT.

J is TRBJ1-5 and V is TRBV18; D ambiguous. The CDR3 length is 14 residues. Trimming removed 1 base at V and 4 bases at J, with 8 bases between. In germline, CDR1 is KGHSH, CDR2 LQKENI. The CDR3: CASSPLSENQPQHF. CDR3 nucleotide sequence: TGTGCCAGCTCACCACTCTCAGAAAATCAGCCCCAGCATTTT.

The genes are TRBV9 and TRBJ2-1, with D possibly matching TRBD2 (5 bases). Trimming stripped 0 bases from V and 1 base from J, with 11 bases between. The CDR3 is 16 amino acids. Germline loops: CDR1 SGDLS, CDR2 YYNGEE. The CDR3 loop reads CASSVGADGSYNEQFF. As DNA, the CDR3 is TGTGCCAGCAGCGTAGGAGCGGACGGTTCCTACAATGAGCAGTTCTTC.

J is TRBJ2-7 and V is TRBV11-2, with 8 bases that match TRBD2. Germline V gene lookup returns CDR1 SGHAT and CDR2 FQNNGV. The CDR3 spans 14 residues. J lost 4 bases, V lost 5 bases, and 7 bases had no gene match. CDR3 bases: TGTGCCAGCAGCCGGGGGACTAGTGGTTACGAGCAGTACTTC. Protein product: CASSRGTSGYEQYF.

This chain joins TRBV18 and TRBJ2-1; 12 bases align to TRBD2. This CDR3 is built from 19 residues. Per the germline V gene, CDR1 is KGHSH and CDR2 is LQKENI. V was pared by 6 bases and J by 2 bases, with 14 bases of the junction left unmatched. For the CDR3, the DNA is TGTGCCAGCTCCCCCAGGACTAGCGGGGCCGGATACACCTACAATGAGCAGTTCTTC. It is translated as CASSPRTSGAGYTYNEQFF.

V gene TRBV5-6 combines with J gene TRBJ2-7; maybe TRBD1 (5 bases). V gave up 3 bases and J gave up 3 bases, with 25 bases separating them. The CDR3 has 18 amino acids. Germline loops: CDR1 SGHDT, CDR2 YYEEEE. The CDR3 is CASSSTEVVIRGYYEQYF. CDR3 DNA sequence: TGTGCCAGCAGCTCGACAGAGGTGGTGATCCGAGGTTACTACGAGCAGTACTTC.

The V gene is TRBV28, the J gene TRBJ2-7; 9 bases agree with TRBD1. Per the germline V gene, CDR1 is MDHEN and CDR2 is SYDVKM. The V gene end was trimmed by 5 bases and the J gene end by 4 bases; junction bases not matched to a gene: 9. The CDR3 is 15 residues long. Written as DNA, the CDR3 is TGTGCCAGCAGTACGCTTGGGACAGGGAGATACGAGCAGTACTTC. It codes for CASSTLGTGRYEQYF. Supplemented by reference TRBV28 and TRBJ2-7, the full variable domain reads DVKVTQSSRYLVKRTGEKVFLECVQDMDHENMFWYRQDPGLGLRLIYFSYDVKMKEKGDIPEGYSVSREKKERFSLILESASTNQTSMYLCASSTLGTGRYEQYFGPGTRLTVT.

In nucleotides, the CDR3 is TGTGCCAGCAGCTTAACAGGGAACAATTCACCCCTCCACTTT. It translates to CASSLTGNNSPLHF. V is TRBV7-9 and J is TRBJ1-6; TRBD1 might be the D (6 bases). This CDR3 has 14 residues. From germline, CDR1 is SEHNR and CDR2 FQNEAQ (reference sequence). Trimming pared 2 bases from V and 7 bases from J, leaving 9 bases between.

The chain joins TRBV25-1 to TRBJ2-3; 13 bases align to TRBD2. The germline gives CDR1 MGHDK, CDR2 SYGVNS. The CDR3 loop spans 18 amino acids. After removal of 0 bases from V and 1 base from J, the junction contained 4 bases not matched to a gene. The chain's CDR3 is CASSEYGLAGVGTDTQYF. The CDR3 region has the DNA TGTGCCAGCAGTGAATATGGACTAGCGGGAGTGGGCACAGATACGCAGTATTTT.

The gene calls are TRBV19 and TRBJ2-2; TRBD1 is a possible D gene (5 bases). This CDR3 region has 16 residues. Germline V CDR1 and CDR2: LNHDA, SQIVND (reference sequence). V shed 1 base and J shed 4 bases, with 13 bases lying between them. The CDR3 DNA is TGTGCCAGTAGTATAGGAAGGGGTATCAGCACCGGGGAGCTGTTTTTT. Encoded protein: CASSIGRGISTGELFF. Based on the CDR3 plus reference TRBV19 and TRBJ2-2, the full variable domain is DGGITQSPKYLFRKEGQNVTLSCEQNLNHDAMYWYRQDPGQGLRLIYYSQIVNDFQKGDIAEGYSVSREKKESFPLTVTSAQKNPTAFYLCASSIGRGISTGELFFGEGSRLTVL.

The J gene is TRBJ1-4, the V gene TRBV6-6; D call uncertain. The CDR3 runs to 15 residues. Germline V CDR1 and CDR2: MNHNY, SVGAGI (reference sequence). V gave up 4 bases and J gave up 1 base, with 10 bases separating them. CDR3 bases: TGTGCCAGCAGTTTCCCACCGGGAACTAATGAAAAACTGTTTTTT. Protein: CASSFPPGTNEKLFF.

This clone was observed once. The chain combines TRBV6-5 with TRBJ1-6; D not certain. Germline loops: CDR1 MNHEY, CDR2 SVGAGI. The CDR3 is 14 residues long. The germline V and J ends were trimmed by 2 bases and 4 bases, with 6 bases remaining between them. CDR3 sequence (DNA): TGTGCCAGCAGTTACACAGTATATAATTCACCCCTCCACTTT. It encodes CASSYTVYNSPLHF.